This TCR beta chain derives from a study of shared clonotypes between healthy human individuals. Repertoires were generated with immunoSEQ multiplex PCR, while TCRdb's copy carries only in-frame clones and drops some. The sample includes some 1.5 million clones, over 95% seen only once; the top ten take approximately 1%. The receptor was derived from a young man in good health. The sequencing sample was made of naive CD4+ T cells sorted from blood. Sample subset: CD45RA+ positively selected.

CDR3 bases: TGTGCCAGTTCTACCGGGACACCTTGGAACACTGAAGCTTTCTTT. Translated: CASSTGTPWNTEAFF. The gene calls are TRBV6-9 and TRBJ1-1, with D possibly matching TRBD1 (6 bases). The CDR3 extends over 15 amino acids. V lost 9 bases to trimming and J lost 1 base, with 18 bases between them. CDR1 and CDR2 (germline): MNHGY, SVAAGI.